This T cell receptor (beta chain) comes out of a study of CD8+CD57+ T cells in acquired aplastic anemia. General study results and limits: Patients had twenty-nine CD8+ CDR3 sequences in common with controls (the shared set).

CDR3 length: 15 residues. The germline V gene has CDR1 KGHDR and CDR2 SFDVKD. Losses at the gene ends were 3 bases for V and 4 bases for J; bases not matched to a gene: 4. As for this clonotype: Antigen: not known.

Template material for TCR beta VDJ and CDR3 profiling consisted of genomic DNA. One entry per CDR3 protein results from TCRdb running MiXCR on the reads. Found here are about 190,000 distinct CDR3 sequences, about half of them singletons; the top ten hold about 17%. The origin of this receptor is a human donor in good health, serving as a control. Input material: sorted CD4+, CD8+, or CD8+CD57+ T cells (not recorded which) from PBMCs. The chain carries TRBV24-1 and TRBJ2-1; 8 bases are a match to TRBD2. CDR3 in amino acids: CATSDGAGGYNEQFF. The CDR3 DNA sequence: TGTGCCACCAGTGATGGTGCGGGGGGTTACAATGAGCAGTTCTTC.